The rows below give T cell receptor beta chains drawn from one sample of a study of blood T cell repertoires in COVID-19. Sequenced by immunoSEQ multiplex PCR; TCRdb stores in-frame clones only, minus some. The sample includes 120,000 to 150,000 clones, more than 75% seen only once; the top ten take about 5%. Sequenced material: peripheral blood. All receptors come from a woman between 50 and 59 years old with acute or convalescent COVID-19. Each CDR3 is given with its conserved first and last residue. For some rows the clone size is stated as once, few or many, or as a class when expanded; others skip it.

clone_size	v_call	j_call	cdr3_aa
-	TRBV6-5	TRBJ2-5	CASSYSYQETQYF
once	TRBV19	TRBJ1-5	CASSIIGTGPNQPQHF
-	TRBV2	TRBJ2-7	CASSGGAGASSYEQYF
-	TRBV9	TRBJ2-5	CASSSGEGETQYF
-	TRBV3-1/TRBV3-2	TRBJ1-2	CASSQGTGGGGYTF
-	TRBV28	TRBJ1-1	CASSLYGQGSVTEAFF
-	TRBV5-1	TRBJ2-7	CASSLAGTGEREQYF
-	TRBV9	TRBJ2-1	CASSVGTGEQFF
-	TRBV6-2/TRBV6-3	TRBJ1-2	CASSWRLGQSTNYGYTF
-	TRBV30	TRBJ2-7	CAWSVGTSEQYF
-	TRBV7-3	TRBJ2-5	CASSAGTRQSTQYF
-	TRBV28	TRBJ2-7	CASSPGTYEQYF
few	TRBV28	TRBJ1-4	CASSAGTGLATNEKLFF
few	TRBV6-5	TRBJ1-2	CASSYSRTGGNYGYTF
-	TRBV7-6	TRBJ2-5	CASSPTSGGQETQYF
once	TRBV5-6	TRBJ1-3	CASSTYSGEGNTIYF
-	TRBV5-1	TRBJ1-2	CASSFSETERTENYGYTF
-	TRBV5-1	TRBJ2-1	CASSPGEVNEQFF
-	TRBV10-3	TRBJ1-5	CAISESTYNQPQHF
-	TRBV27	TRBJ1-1	CASSLTYVSTEAFF
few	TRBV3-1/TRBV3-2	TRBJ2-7	CASSQGTGVYEQYF
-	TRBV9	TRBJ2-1	CASSVSVAGGHEQFF
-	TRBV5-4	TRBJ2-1	CASSLAGGQALYNEQFF
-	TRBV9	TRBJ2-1	CASSVSSSYNEQFF
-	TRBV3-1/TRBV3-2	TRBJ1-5	CASSQAGFRGNQPQHF
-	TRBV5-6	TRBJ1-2	CASSSGQIDGYTF
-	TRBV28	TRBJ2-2	CASRTESFGTGELFF
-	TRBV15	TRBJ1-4	CATSRVSGTGNEKLFF
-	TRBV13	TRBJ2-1	CASSLPPGTDFAGEQFF
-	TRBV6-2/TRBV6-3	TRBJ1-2	CASSYQGQGYGYTF
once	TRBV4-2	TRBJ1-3	CASSQERESGNTIYF
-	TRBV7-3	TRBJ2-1	CASSYGVSNEQFF
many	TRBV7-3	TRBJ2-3	CASSLGGTGPFSDTQYF
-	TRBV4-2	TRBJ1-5	CASSQDLRGQPQHF
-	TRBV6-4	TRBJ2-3	CASSEDGDRGDTQYF
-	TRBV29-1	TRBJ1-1	CSARTNRENTEAFF
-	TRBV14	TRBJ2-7	CASSREYNYEQYF
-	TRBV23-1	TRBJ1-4	CASTHQLGGHSREKLFF
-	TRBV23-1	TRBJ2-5	CASSQTSRTNRRAETQYF
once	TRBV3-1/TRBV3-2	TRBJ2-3	CASSRGAGADTQYF
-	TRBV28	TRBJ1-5	CASFRGLGQPQHF
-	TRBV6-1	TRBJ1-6	CASSEGWTGGDGRSPLHF
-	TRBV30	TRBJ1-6	CAFNGGRNSPLHF
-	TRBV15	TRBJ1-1	CATSRGAYRENTEAFF
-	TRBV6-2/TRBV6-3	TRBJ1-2	CASSRGNTVYGYTF
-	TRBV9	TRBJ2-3	CASSRTSGGARGTDTQYF
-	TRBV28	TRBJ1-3	CASSTPGGGSSGNTIYF
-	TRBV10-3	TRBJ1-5	CAVSGGDQPQHF